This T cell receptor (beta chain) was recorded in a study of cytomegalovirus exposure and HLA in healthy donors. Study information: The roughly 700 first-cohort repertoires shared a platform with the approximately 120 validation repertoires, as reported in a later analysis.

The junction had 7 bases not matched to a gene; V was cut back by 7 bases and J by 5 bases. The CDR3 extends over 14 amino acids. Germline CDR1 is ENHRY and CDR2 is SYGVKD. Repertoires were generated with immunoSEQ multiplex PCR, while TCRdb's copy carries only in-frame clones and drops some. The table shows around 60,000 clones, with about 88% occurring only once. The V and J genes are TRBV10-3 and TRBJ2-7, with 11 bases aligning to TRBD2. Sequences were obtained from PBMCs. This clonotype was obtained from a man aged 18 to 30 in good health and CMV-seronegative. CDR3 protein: CAINLAGGFHEQYF. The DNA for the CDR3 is TGTGCCATCAATCTAGCGGGAGGTTTCCACGAGCAGTACTTC.